What follows describes a single T cell receptor (beta chain). Its cognate antigen is unknown. Following RNA extraction, reverse transcription yielded cDNA that acted as the sequencing template. Libraries were prepared by immunoSEQ multiplex PCR; TCRdb keeps only in-frame clonotypes and omits some of them. The repertoire holds some 51,000 clones, with roughly 96% as singletons. This entry belongs to a study of CD8+ T cells in alopecia areata. The CDR3 runs 15 residues. V was shortened by 6 bases and J by 0 bases, with 13 bases between the two germline ends. CDR1 is PRHDT and CDR2 is FYEKMQ in the germline V gene (reference sequence). In alopecia areata patients, both lesional scalp punch biopsies and peripheral blood were collected. Sorting separated CD4+ and CD8+ T cells out of PBMCs. Findings of the study overall: Patients shared TCRs less clearly than mice did, possibly owing to HLA.

The clonotype comes from a human donor with alopecia areata. The starting material was CD8+ T cells sorted from blood, obtained at week 0. This rearrangement joins TRBV13 to TRBJ2-3; possible D gene TRBD1, 6 bases. The CDR3 spells CASSPGVTSTDTQYF. The CDR3 DNA is TGTGCCAGCAGTCCAGGGGTGACTAGCACAGATACGCAGTATTTT. Full variable domain (missing parts from reference TRBV13 and TRBJ2-3): AAGVIQSPRHLIKEKRETATLKCYPIPRHDTVYWYQQGPGQDPQFLISFYEKMQSDKGSIPDRFSAQQFSDYHSELNMSSLELGDSALYFCASSPGVTSTDTQYFGPGTRLTVL.